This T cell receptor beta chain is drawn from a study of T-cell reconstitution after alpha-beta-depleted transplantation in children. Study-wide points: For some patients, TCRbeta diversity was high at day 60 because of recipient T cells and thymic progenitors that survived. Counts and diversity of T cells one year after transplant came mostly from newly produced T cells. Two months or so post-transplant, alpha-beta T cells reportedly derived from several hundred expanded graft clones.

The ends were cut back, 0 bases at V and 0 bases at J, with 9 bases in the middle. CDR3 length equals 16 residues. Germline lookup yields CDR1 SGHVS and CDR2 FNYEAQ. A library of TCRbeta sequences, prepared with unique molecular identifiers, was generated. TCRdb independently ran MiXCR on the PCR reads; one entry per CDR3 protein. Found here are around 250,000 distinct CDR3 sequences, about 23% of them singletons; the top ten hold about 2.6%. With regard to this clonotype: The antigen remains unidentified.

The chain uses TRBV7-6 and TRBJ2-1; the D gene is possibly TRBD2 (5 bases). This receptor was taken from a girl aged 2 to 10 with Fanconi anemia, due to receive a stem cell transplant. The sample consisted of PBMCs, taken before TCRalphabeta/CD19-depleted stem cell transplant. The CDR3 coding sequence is TGTGCCAGCAGCTTAGCCGACTACAGCTCCTACAATGAGCAGTTCTTC. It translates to CASSLADYSSYNEQFF.